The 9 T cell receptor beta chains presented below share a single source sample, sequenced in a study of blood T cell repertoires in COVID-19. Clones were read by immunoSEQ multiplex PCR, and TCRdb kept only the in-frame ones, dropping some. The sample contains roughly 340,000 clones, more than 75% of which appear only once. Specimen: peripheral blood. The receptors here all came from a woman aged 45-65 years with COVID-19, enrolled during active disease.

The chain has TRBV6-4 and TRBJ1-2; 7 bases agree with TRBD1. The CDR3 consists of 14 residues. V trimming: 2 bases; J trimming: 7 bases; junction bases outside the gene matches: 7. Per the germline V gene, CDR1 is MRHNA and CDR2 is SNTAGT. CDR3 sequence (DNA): TGTGCCAGCAGTGACGGAATAGGGGGCGCTGGCTACACCTTC. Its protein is CASSDGIGGAGYTF.

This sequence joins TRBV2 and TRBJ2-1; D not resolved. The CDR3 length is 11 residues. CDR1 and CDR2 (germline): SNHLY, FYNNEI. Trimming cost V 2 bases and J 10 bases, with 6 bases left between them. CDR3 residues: CASSETREQFF. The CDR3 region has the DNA TGTGCCAGCAGTGAAACGCGGGAGCAGTTCTTC.

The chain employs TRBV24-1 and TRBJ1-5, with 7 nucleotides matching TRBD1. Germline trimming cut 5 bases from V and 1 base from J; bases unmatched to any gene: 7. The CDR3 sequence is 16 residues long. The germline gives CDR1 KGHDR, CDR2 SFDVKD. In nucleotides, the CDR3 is TGTGCCACCAGTGTGGGCAGGGGGGACAGCAATCAGCCCCAGCATTTT. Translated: CATSVGRGDSNQPQHF.

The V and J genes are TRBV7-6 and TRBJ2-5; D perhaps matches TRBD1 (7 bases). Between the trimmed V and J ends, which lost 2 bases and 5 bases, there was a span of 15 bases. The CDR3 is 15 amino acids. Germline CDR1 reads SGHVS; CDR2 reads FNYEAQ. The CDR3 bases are TGTGCCAGCAGCTTATCGCAACAGGGGAGGGAGACCCAGTACTTC. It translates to CASSLSQQGRETQYF. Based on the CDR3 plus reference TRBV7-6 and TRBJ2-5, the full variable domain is GAGVSQSPRYKVTKRGQDVALRCDPISGHVSLYWYRQALGQGPEFLTYFNYEAQQDKSGLPNDRFSAERPEGSISTLTIQRTEQRDSAMYRCASSLSQQGRETQYFGPGTRLLVL.

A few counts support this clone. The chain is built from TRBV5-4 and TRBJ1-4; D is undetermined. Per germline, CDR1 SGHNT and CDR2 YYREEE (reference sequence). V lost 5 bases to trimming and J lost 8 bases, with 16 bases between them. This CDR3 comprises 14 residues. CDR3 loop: CASRNRFSNEKLFF. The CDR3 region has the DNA TGTGCCAGCAGAAACAGATTTTCAAACGAAAAACTGTTTTTT.

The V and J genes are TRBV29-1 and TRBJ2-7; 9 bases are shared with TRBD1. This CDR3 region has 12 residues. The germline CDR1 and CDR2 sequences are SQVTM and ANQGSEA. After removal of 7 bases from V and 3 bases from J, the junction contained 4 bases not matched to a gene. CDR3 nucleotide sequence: TGCAGCGCCGGGACAGGGCTCTACGAGCAGTACTTC. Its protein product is CSAGTGLYEQYF.

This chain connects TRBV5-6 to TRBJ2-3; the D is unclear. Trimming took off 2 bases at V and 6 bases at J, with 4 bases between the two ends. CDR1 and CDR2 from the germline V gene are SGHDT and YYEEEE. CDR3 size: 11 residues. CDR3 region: CASSFRDTQYF. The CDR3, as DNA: TGTGCCAGCAGCTTCAGGGATACGCAGTATTTT.

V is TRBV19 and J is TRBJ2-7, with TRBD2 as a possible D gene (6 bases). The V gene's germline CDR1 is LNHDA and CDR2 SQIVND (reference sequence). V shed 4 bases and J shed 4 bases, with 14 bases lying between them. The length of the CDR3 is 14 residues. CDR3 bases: TGTGCCAGTAGTACGGCGGGACGGCGATACGAGCAGTACTTC. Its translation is CASSTAGRRYEQYF.

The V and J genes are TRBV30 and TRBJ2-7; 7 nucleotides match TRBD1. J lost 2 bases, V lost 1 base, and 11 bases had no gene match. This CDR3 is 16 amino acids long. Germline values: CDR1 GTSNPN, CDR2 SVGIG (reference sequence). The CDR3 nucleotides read TGTGCCTGGAGTGCCCTGACAGGGCAAAAACCCTACGAGCAGTACTTC. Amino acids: CAWSALTGQKPYEQYF.